Listed below are T cell receptor beta chains from one sample, sequenced in a study of cytotoxic CD8 clonotypes in ibrutinib-treated CLL. Profiling relied on immunoSEQ multiplex PCR, and the TCRdb table lists in-frame clones only, not all of them. Here the sample spans nearly 100,000 clones, around four fifths being singletons. This material consisted of PBMCs, taken after 12 months of ibrutinib treatment. The receptors derive from a human donor with chronic lymphocytic leukemia. The CDR3 runs from the conserved cysteine through the conserved F or W. Size tells how often a clone was seen (once, few, many) or the class of an expanded clone, and some rows leave it out.

v_gene	abundance	j_gene	CDR3aa
TRBV25-1	.	TRBJ1-3	CASSDSGRSAGNTIYF
TRBV6-5	.	TRBJ2-1	CASSYSDSYNEQFF
TRBV6-6	.	TRBJ2-3	CASSWPGQGATDTQYF
TRBV7-3	.	TRBJ1-6	CASSLEKGLGSPLHF
TRBV25-1	.	TRBJ1-5	CASSPMGGNNQPQHF
TRBV18	.	TRBJ2-1	CASSSGVGNEQFF
TRBV6-5	.	TRBJ1-1	CASSIKAGDRTEAFF
TRBV6-5	.	TRBJ2-7	CASTVGRGPYEQYF
TRBV5-1	.	TRBJ2-5	CASSLVGGLQETQYF
TRBV5-1	.	TRBJ2-7	CASRLSPSVSYEQYF
TRBV5-1	.	TRBJ1-1	CASSWGFEVNTEAFF
TRBV27	few	TRBJ2-7	CASSDRGPTYEQYF